The following is a T cell receptor beta chain sequence with its context. The antigen remains undetermined. As for time point: after neoadjuvant nivolumab, at surgical resection. Blood cells were analyzed directly, without culture or expansion. Repertoires were generated with immunoSEQ multiplex PCR, while TCRdb's copy carries only in-frame clones and drops some. There are around 7,500 clones in the sample; 55% to 65% occur only once, and roughly 3% lies in the top ten. This sample stems from a study of neoadjuvant anti-PD-1 for oral cavity cancer. Study summary: Patients without progression got a fourth dose around day 43. Study findings and constraints: Only a few patients per response group were TCR-analyzed; validation needed. After neoadjuvant nivolumab, PBMC T cell clonality was significantly higher in non-responders than responders.

The V end was cut by 5 bases, the J end by 1 base, with 7 bases between. CDR1 is SGHNT, CDR2 YENEEA, per germline. The CDR3 runs to 13 residues. The chain couples TRBV11-3 to TRBJ2-3; a possible D gene is TRBD1 (6 bases). The sample consisted of PBMCs, taken after nivolumab (anti-PD-1) treatment. This receptor was identified in a person aged 35-79 years with oral cavity squamous cell carcinoma. CDR3 in DNA: TGTGCCAGCAGCCACAGGGGCACAGATACGCAGTATTTT. It translates to CASSHRGTDTQYF.